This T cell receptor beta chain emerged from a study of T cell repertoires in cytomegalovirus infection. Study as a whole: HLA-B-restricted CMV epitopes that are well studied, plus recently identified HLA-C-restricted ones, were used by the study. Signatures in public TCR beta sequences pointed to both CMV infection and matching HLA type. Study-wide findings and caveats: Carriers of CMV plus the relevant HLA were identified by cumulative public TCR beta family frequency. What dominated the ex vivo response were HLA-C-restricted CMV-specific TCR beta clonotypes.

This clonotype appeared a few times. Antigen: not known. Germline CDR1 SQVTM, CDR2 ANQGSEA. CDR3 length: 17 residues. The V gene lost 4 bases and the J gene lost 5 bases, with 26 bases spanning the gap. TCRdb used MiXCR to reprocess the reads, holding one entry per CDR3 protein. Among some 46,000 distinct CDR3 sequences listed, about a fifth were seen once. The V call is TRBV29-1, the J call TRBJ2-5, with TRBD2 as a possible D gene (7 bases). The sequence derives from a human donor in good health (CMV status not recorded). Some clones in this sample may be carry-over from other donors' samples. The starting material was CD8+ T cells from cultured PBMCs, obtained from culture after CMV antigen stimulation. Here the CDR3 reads CSVAGGGTRMRMETQYF. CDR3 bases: TGCAGCGTTGCAGGCGGGGGCACCCGAATGCGCATGGAGACCCAGTACTTC.